The 27 T cell receptor beta chains below were found in one sample sequenced in a study of T cell responses to AZD1222 COVID-19 vaccine. The repertoire was sequenced with immunoSEQ multiplex PCR; TCRdb's copy has only in-frame clones and lacks some. Of 150,000 to 200,000 clones in the sample, about nine tenths are singletons; the top ten hold 2.6%. This sample comprised peripheral blood, obtained on day 0 of AZD1222 vaccination. These receptors were collected from an adult in good health.

V is TRBV7-9 and J is TRBJ2-1; unclear D gene. The CDR3 contains 12 residues. The V end was cut by 2 bases, the J end by 13 bases, with 12 bases between. CDR1 is SEHNR and CDR2 is FQNEAQ in the germline V gene (reference sequence). The DNA of the CDR3 is TGTGCCAGCAGCTTACTTCGGAGCCTTCAGTTCTTC. This translates into CASSLLRSLQFF.

The rearrangement joins TRBV19 to TRBJ2-3; 10 nucleotides line up with TRBD2. V gave up 3 bases and J gave up 1 base; unmatched junction bases: 1. In germline, CDR1 is LNHDA, CDR2 SQIVND (reference sequence). This CDR3 contains 15 residues. CDR3 coding DNA: TGTGCCAGTAGTATTACTAGCGGGGGCACAGATACGCAGTATTTT. Translated: CASSITSGGTDTQYF.

This clone came up a few times. V usage is TRBV7-6 and J usage is TRBJ2-1; D is possibly TRBD2 (6 bases). Germline CDR1 is SGHVS and CDR2 is FNYEAQ. Trimming shortened V by 1 base and J by 3 bases, and 16 bases separated the two germline ends. The CDR3 runs 17 residues. The CDR3 sequence is CASSLGAAGRFYNEQFF. The CDR3 nucleotides are TGTGCCAGCAGCTTAGGCGCGGCGGGAAGGTTCTACAATGAGCAGTTCTTC.

About this clone: In the same sample, other DNA sequences code for this CDR3. This chain joins TRBV5-1 and TRBJ2-1; D not resolved. This CDR3 is 13 amino acids long. With 2 bases removed from V and 0 bases from J, the gap between germline ends came to 3 bases. Per the germline V gene, CDR1 is SGHRS and CDR2 is YFSETQ. The CDR3 sequence: CASSFGSYNEQFF. CDR3 in DNA: TGCGCCAGCAGCTTTGGCTCCTACAATGAGCAGTTCTTC. Supplemented by reference TRBV5-1 and TRBJ2-1, the full variable domain reads KAGVTQTPRYLIKTRGQQVTLSCSPISGHRSVSWYQQTPGQGLQFLFEYFSETQRNKGNFPGRFSGRQFSNSRSEMNVSTLELGDSALYLCASSFGSYNEQFFGPGTRLTVL.

V is TRBV4-1 and J is TRBJ2-2; TRBD1 agrees at 8 bases. CDR1 and CDR2 from the germline V gene are MGHRA and YSYEKL. This CDR3 has 18 residues. J gave up 1 base and V 4 bases, and 11 bases lay outside the gene matches. The CDR3 DNA sequence: TGCGCCAGCAGCCCCCTTAAAGCCGGGACAGGGAACACCGGGGAGCTGTTTTTT. It translates to CASSPLKAGTGNTGELFF.

This rearrangement joins TRBV19 to TRBJ1-2; possibly TRBD1 for D (6 bases). Trimming left V 5 bases short and J 0 bases short, with 10 bases between. The CDR3 spans 14 residues. Looked up from germline, CDR1 is LNHDA and CDR2 is SQIVND (reference sequence). For the CDR3, the DNA is TGTGCCAGTAGTCCGAGGACAGCTAACTATGGCTACACCTTC. Its protein product is CASSPRTANYGYTF.

V usage is TRBV9 and J usage is TRBJ2-7; 9 bases line up with TRBD2. The V segment lost 4 bases and the J segment 6 bases; nucleotides outside the gene matches: 11. The CDR3 totals 15 residues. Germline values: CDR1 SGDLS, CDR2 YYNGEE. CDR3 sequence reads: CASSPWSGRSFEQYF. In nucleotides, the CDR3 is TGTGCCAGCAGCCCCTGGAGCGGGAGGTCGTTCGAGCAGTACTTC.

The genes are TRBV6-5 and TRBJ2-1; 12 positions match TRBD2. The CDR3 runs 15 residues. CDR1 and CDR2 from the germline V gene are MNHEY and SVGAGI. Trimming at V came to 8 bases and at J to 5 bases, leaving 7 bases not matched to a gene. Here the CDR3 reads CASLLAGGPHNEQFF. The CDR3 nucleotides read TGTGCCAGCCTTCTAGCGGGAGGGCCCCACAATGAGCAGTTCTTC.

The rearrangement links TRBV7-9 to TRBJ1-5; 7 bases agree with TRBD1. Germline CDR1 is SEHNR and CDR2 is FQNEAQ (reference sequence). V lost 4 bases and J lost 5; bases outside the gene matches: 2. The CDR3 loop spans 13 amino acids. The chain's CDR3 is CASSYDRDQPQHF. For the CDR3, the DNA is TGTGCCAGCAGCTACGACAGGGATCAGCCCCAGCATTTT.

This clone was observed a few times. The chain employs TRBV11-2 and TRBJ1-6; 9 bases match TRBD1. This CDR3 is built from 15 residues. Germline CDR1 SGHAT, CDR2 FQNNGV. The trim removed 5 bases at V and 9 bases at J, leaving 8 bases unmatched. In nucleotides, the CDR3 is TGTGCCAGCAGCGCCCAGGGACAGGGTGCTTCACCCCTCCACTTT. Its protein is CASSAQGQGASPLHF.

This clone showed up just a few times. V and J are TRBV18 and TRBJ2-3; D possibly uses TRBD1 or TRBD2 (5 bases each). Germline V gene sequence: CDR1 KGHSH, CDR2 LQKENI. Trimming removed 3 bases at V and 4 bases at J, with 14 bases between. The CDR3 length is 15 residues. CDR3: CASSPGPPGPDTQYF. CDR3 in DNA: TGTGCCAGCTCACCTGGGCCCCCGGGGCCAGATACGCAGTATTTT.

The chain links TRBV11-2 to TRBJ1-2; TRBD1 matches at 7 bases. V dropped 4 bases and J dropped 4; count of bases not matched to a gene: 6. The CDR3 covers 14 residues. CDR1 is SGHAT and CDR2 is FQNNGV in the germline V gene. The CDR3 DNA reads TGTGCCAGCAGCTCCAACAGGGGTATCTATGGCTACACCTTC. Its translation: CASSSNRGIYGYTF.

This clone has just a few counts. The chain is built from TRBV27 and TRBJ1-5; perhaps TRBD1 as D (5 bases). The V end lost 2 bases, the J end lost 1 base, and 9 bases lay between the germline ends. Germline V gene sequence: CDR1 MNHEY, CDR2 SMNVEV (reference sequence). This CDR3 region has 15 residues. The CDR3 region is CASSLLAGSNQPQHF. CDR3 in DNA: TGTGCCAGCAGTTTACTGGCAGGGAGCAATCAGCCCCAGCATTTT.

The chain carries TRBV29-1 and TRBJ1-1; no definite D call. V lost 5 bases, J lost 4 bases, and 11 bases lay in between. The germline V gene has CDR1 SQVTM and CDR2 ANQGSEA. CDR3 size: 12 residues. DNA for the CDR3: TGCAGCGTTCGATTGGGTAGCACTGAAGCTTTCTTT. Translating it yields CSVRLGSTEAFF.

The chain couples TRBV14 to TRBJ1-6; no clear D gene. Germline V CDR1 and CDR2: SGHDN, FVKESK. The V and J ends lost 7 bases and 7 bases respectively, with 14 bases between them. This CDR3 region has 14 residues. The CDR3 is CASNYRQRNSPLHF. The CDR3 DNA sequence: TGTGCCAGCAACTACAGACAAAGGAATTCACCCCTCCACTTT.

The V gene is TRBV19, the J gene TRBJ2-1, with TRBD1 matching 8 bases. The V segment lost 4 bases and the J segment 8 bases; nucleotides outside the gene matches: 4. The length of the CDR3 is 13 residues. Germline assignment: CDR1 LNHDA and CDR2 SQIVND (reference sequence). CDR3 region: CASSSDRGDEQFF. The CDR3 DNA sequence: TGTGCCAGTAGTAGCGACAGGGGCGATGAGCAGTTCTTC.

CDR3 sequence: CASSASIGGPPYEQYF. CDR3 nucleotide sequence: TGTGCCAGCAGCGCCTCCATTGGAGGGCCCCCCTACGAGCAGTACTTC. The chain recombines TRBV9 with TRBJ2-7; the D gene is possibly TRBD2 (6 bases). Germline V gene data show CDR1 as SGDLS and CDR2 as YYNGEE. The CDR3 totals 16 residues. V was trimmed by 3 bases and J by 2 bases, leaving 18 bases between them.

This chain joins TRBV30 and TRBJ2-7; D unresolved. The CDR3 contains 11 residues. Germline assignment: CDR1 GTSNPN and CDR2 SVGIG (reference sequence). The V and J ends lost 0 bases and 5 bases respectively, with 5 bases between them. Written as DNA, the CDR3 is TGTGCCTGGAGTGTGGGAAACGAGCAGTACTTC. Its protein product is CAWSVGNEQYF.

The chain combines TRBV5-4 with TRBJ1-5; TRBD1 is a possible D gene (6 bases). The V gene lost 2 bases and the J gene lost 3 bases, with 12 bases spanning the gap. The CDR3 consists of 15 residues. CDR1 is SGHNT and CDR2 is YYREEE in the germline V gene (reference sequence). CDR3 amino acids: CASSFGGAPNQPQHF. In DNA, the CDR3 is TGTGCCAGCAGCTTTGGGGGGGCTCCCAATCAGCCCCAGCATTTT.

CDR3 amino acids: CASSEPALRGQKYNEQFF. In DNA, the CDR3 is TGCGCCAGCAGTGAGCCCGCTTTAAGAGGACAGAAATACAATGAGCAGTTCTTC. The V call is TRBV10-1, the J call TRBJ2-1, with D possibly being TRBD1 (6 bases). The germline V gene encodes CDR1 WNHNN and CDR2 SYGVQD (reference sequence). This CDR3 has 18 amino acids. The ends were cut back, 2 bases at V and 4 bases at J, with 21 bases in the middle.

The rearrangement uses TRBV9 and TRBJ2-5; D possibly corresponds to TRBD2 (5 bases). The V end was cut by 0 bases, the J end by 3 bases, with 12 bases between. The CDR3 contains 15 residues. Germline assignment: CDR1 SGDLS and CDR2 YYNGEE. CDR3 nucleotide sequence: TGTGCCAGCAGCGTAGTGGGTGGTAGCGAAGAGACCCAGTACTTC. Amino acids: CASSVVGGSEETQYF.

The chain uses TRBV5-5 and TRBJ2-1; the D is unclear. The V end lost 3 bases, the J end lost 1 base, and 8 bases lay between the germline ends. CDR3 size: 14 residues. Germline loops: CDR1 SGHKS, CDR2 YYEKEE (reference sequence). CDR3 amino acids: CASSSGSSYNEQFF. CDR3 in DNA: TGTGCCAGCAGCTCCGGGTCATCCTACAATGAGCAGTTCTTC.

This clone occurred a few times. This chain joins TRBV5-1 and TRBJ2-3; TRBD1 matches 7 bases. With V trimmed by 4 bases and J by 3 bases, 2 bases remained unmatched. CDR3 length equals 13 residues. Germline V gene data show CDR1 as SGHRS and CDR2 as YFSETQ. The CDR3 coding sequence is TGCGCCAGCAGCCGACAGGGTACAGATACGCAGTATTTT. Translating it yields CASSRQGTDTQYF.

The genes are TRBV5-1 and TRBJ1-2; D is possibly TRBD1 (5 bases). The V end was cut by 4 bases, the J end by 2 bases, with 15 bases between. The CDR3 is made up of 15 amino acids. From germline, CDR1 is SGHRS and CDR2 YFSETQ. The chain's CDR3 is CASSLLGALNYGYTF. In DNA, the CDR3 is TGCGCCAGCAGCCTTCTCGGGGCGCTAAACTATGGCTACACCTTC.

V usage is TRBV7-2 and J usage is TRBJ1-5; D is unresolved. CDR3 length: 15 residues. V was pared by 5 bases and J by 0 bases, with 11 bases between. Germline V CDR1 and CDR2: SGHTA, FQGNSA. This CDR3 reads CASSRSLNSNQPQHF. DNA for the CDR3: TGTGCCAGCAGCCGCAGCTTAAATAGCAATCAGCCCCAGCATTTT.

The chain employs TRBV7-8 and TRBJ2-5; D unresolved. The V and J ends lost 1 base and 2 bases respectively, with 8 bases between them. CDR1 and CDR2 (germline): SGHVS, FQNEAQ. CDR3 length: 14 residues. This CDR3 reads CASSLVSAQETQYF. The CDR3 coding sequence is TGTGCCAGCAGCTTAGTTTCGGCTCAAGAGACCCAGTACTTC.

The chain uses TRBV5-1 and TRBJ2-2; D is possibly TRBD2 (5 bases). Germline CDR1 is SGHRS and CDR2 is YFSETQ. The CDR3 length is 13 residues. V gave up 0 bases and J gave up 7 bases, with 7 bases separating them. CDR3 amino acids: CASSLVEVGELFF. CDR3 DNA sequence: TGCGCCAGCAGCTTGGTGGAGGTCGGGGAGCTGTTTTTT.